Included here is one TCR beta chain sequence, with context. Its antigen is not known. The CDR3 extends over 15 amino acids. Germline V gene lookup returns CDR1 SQVTM and CDR2 ANQGSEA. These data belong to a study of CXCR3-negative and CXCR3-positive naive CD8 T cells. In triplicate, each CD8+ T cell subset was sorted at 300,000 cells per replicate. Naive CD8+ T cells had a CD45RO-CCR7+CD27+CD95- phenotype. Study-wide results and caveats: Researchers report that CXCR3-positive naive cells carry more hydrophobic TRB CDR3s than CXCR3-negative naive cells. Most assays were run on fresh PBMCs (CXCR3 expression partially decreased after cryopreservation). Both naive subsets had comparably high diversity; memory CD8+ cells much lower.

With UMI labels, 5' RACE was used to prepare the TRB cDNA libraries. Reprocessing the 5' RACE reads, TCRdb reports a single entry for every CDR3 protein and omits DNA. The table lists more than 100,000 distinct CDR3 sequences. The receptor was derived from a human donor in good health. Some clones in this sample may be carry-over from other donors' samples. The J gene is TRBJ2-3, the V gene TRBV29-1; no DNA is available, so the TRBD2 call from TCRdb remains unchecked. The specimen sequenced was naive CXCR3+ CD8+ T cells from blood. The subset is: CD45RO-CCR7+CD27+CD95- naive CD8+ T cells expressing CXCR3 (TNR3+). CDR3 in amino acids: CSGSGLAGTTDTQYF.